The 14 T cell receptor beta chains below come from one sample, sequenced in a study of cytomegalovirus exposure and HLA in healthy donors. PCR amplification relied on 60 Vbeta primers (plus 13 Jbeta primers). Produced via immunoSEQ multiplex PCR; TCRdb's table is partial and in-frame only. Counted here are 170,000 or so clones, around three quarters occurring once; the ten biggest clones make up 1%. The sample taken for sequencing was PBMCs. These receptors were obtained from a woman in her forties or fifties in good health and CMV-seropositive.

This chain links TRBV5-6 with TRBJ2-7, with a weak D call TRBD2 (6 bases). The germline V and J ends were trimmed by 4 bases and 1 base, with 15 bases remaining between them. This CDR3 comprises 15 residues. From germline, CDR1 is SGHDT and CDR2 YYEEEE. This CDR3 is CASSPERVNSYEQYF. In DNA, the CDR3 is TGTGCCAGCAGCCCGGAGCGGGTTAATTCCTACGAGCAGTACTTC.

V is TRBV10-3 and J is TRBJ2-7, with D possibly matching TRBD1 (5 bases). The V and J ends lost 10 bases and 0 bases respectively, with 22 bases between them. CDR1 is ENHRY, CDR2 SYGVKD, per germline. CDR3 size: 16 residues. The CDR3, as DNA: TGTGCCAGCACTGAAAGACCTGGACATCCCTCCTACGAGCAGTACTTC. It specifies CASTERPGHPSYEQYF.

Here the CDR3 reads CASSLNPLRSGREYEETQYF. The CDR3 bases are TGCGCCAGCAGCTTGAACCCCCTCCGTAGCGGGCGGGAATACGAAGAGACCCAGTACTTC. The J gene is TRBJ2-5, the V gene TRBV5-1, with 7 positions matching TRBD2. The V gene's germline CDR1 is SGHRS and CDR2 YFSETQ. J lost 3 bases, V lost 1 base, and 21 bases had no gene match. This CDR3 spans 20 amino acids.

V gene TRBV4-3 combines with J gene TRBJ2-2, with D perhaps TRBD1 (5 bases). V lost 0 bases and J lost 0, with 11 bases in between. The germline CDR1 and CDR2 sequences are LGHNA and YSLEER. The CDR3 consists of 17 residues. CDR3 protein: CASSQEISRANTGELFF. The CDR3 DNA is TGCGCCAGCAGCCAAGAAATATCCAGGGCGAACACCGGGGAGCTGTTTTTT.

By frequency in the sample, this clone is medium-sized. The chain joins TRBV7-8 to TRBJ2-7, with 9 bases identical to TRBD1. CDR3 length: 13 amino acids. Per germline, CDR1 SGHVS and CDR2 FQNEAQ. V trimming: 5 bases; J trimming: 5 bases; junction bases outside the gene matches: 4. This CDR3 reads CASSLDRGDEQYF. CDR3 bases: TGTGCCAGCAGCCTCGACAGGGGGGACGAGCAGTACTTC.

Concerning this clone: Mismatch with germline at one junction end may stem from a read error. J is TRBJ2-7 and V is TRBV6-6; 10 positions match TRBD1. Germline V CDR1 and CDR2: MNHNY, SVGAGI (reference sequence). The CDR3 loop spans 14 amino acids. This CDR3 is CASSYSDPGQGQVF. CDR3 DNA sequence: TGTGCCAGCAGTTATTCCGATCCGGGACAGGGGCAAGTCTTC.

This chain joins TRBV7-8 and TRBJ2-7; 8 nucleotides align to TRBD2. The CDR3 runs 15 residues. Germline CDR1 SGHVS, CDR2 FQNEAQ. The J segment lost 4 bases and the V segment lost 6 bases, leaving 11 bases of the junction unmatched. The CDR3, as DNA: TGTGCCAGCAGGCCCCGGGGGGGACCGAGGTACGAGCAGTACTTC. Translating it yields CASRPRGGPRYEQYF.

The rearrangement uses TRBV7-8 and TRBJ2-5; D remains ambiguous. CDR3 length equals 12 residues. Germline CDR1 SGHVS, CDR2 FQNEAQ. Trimming cost V 5 bases and J 10 bases, with 14 bases left between them. DNA for the CDR3: TGTGCCAGCAGCCCCTTGAGCGAGCTCCAGTACTTC. This translates into CASSPLSELQYF.

The rearrangement links TRBV5-6 to TRBJ1-3, with D perhaps TRBD1 (5 bases). The V gene's germline CDR1 is SGHDT and CDR2 YYEEEE. Trimming took 0 bases from V and 4 from J, leaving 5 bases between them. The CDR3 covers 13 residues. The CDR3 here is CASSLDRGNTIYF. In DNA form, the CDR3 reads TGTGCCAGCAGCTTGGACAGGGGAAACACCATATATTTT.

The rearrangement links TRBV6-6 to TRBJ2-3; D may be TRBD1 (5 bases). Between the trimmed V and J ends, which lost 9 bases and 2 bases, there was a span of 15 bases. The CDR3 is made up of 14 amino acids. Germline CDR1 reads MNHNY; CDR2 reads SVGAGI (reference sequence). The CDR3 nucleotides read TGTGCCAGTAAGACCTCCAGGGACACAGATACGCAGTATTTT. Its protein product is CASKTSRDTDTQYF.

J is TRBJ2-1 and V is TRBV28; no firm D call. Between the trimmed V and J ends, which lost 3 bases and 4 bases, there was a span of 4 bases. The germline CDR1 and CDR2 sequences are MDHEN and SYDVKM. The CDR3 loop spans 12 amino acids. CDR3 amino acids: CASSFTYNEQFF. CDR3 nucleotide sequence: TGTGCCAGCAGTTTTACATACAATGAGCAGTTCTTC.

This clone is a singleton in its sample. The V call is TRBV7-2, the J call TRBJ1-3; 10 nucleotides line up with TRBD1. The CDR3 is 15 amino acids. J lost 5 bases, V lost 5 bases, and 6 bases had no gene match. Germline CDR1 SGHTA, CDR2 FQGNSA. This CDR3 is CASSRGGQGRNTIYF. The CDR3 nucleotides read TGTGCCAGCAGCCGCGGGGGACAGGGGCGAAACACCATATATTTT.

The chain links TRBV7-8 to TRBJ1-1; D gene uncertain. Germline CDR1 is SGHVS and CDR2 is FQNEAQ. V was clipped by 3 bases and J by 1 base, with 9 bases between them. The CDR3 is made up of 14 amino acids. The DNA for the CDR3 is TGTGCCAGCAGCTTTAACAGTGGGAACACTGAAGCTTTCTTT. Protein: CASSFNSGNTEAFF.

This chain links TRBV7-9 with TRBJ2-1; 11 bases align to TRBD2. Germline CDR1 reads SEHNR; CDR2 reads FQNEAQ (reference sequence). The junction had 8 bases not matched to a gene; V was cut back by 5 bases and J by 5 bases. The CDR3 runs 16 residues. The CDR3 coding sequence is TGTGCCAGCAGCCCTAGGGGACTAGCGGCTAACAATGAGCAGTTCTTC. Its translation: CASSPRGLAANNEQFF.